This TCR beta chain was identified during a study of control samples from healthy donors and cancer patients. Measured with immunoSEQ multiplex PCR; TCRdb has only the in-frame clones, and not every one. The table shows 75,000 to 90,000 clones, with around nine tenths occurring only once. The CDR3 has 16 amino acids. The clonotype was recovered from a man aged 30 to 39 in good health. The V gene is TRBV21-1, the J gene TRBJ2-5. TRBV21-1 is a recognized pseudogene. The sample taken for sequencing was blood. This chain's CDR3 is CASSSGRRYRQETQYF. The DNA for the CDR3 is TGTGCCAGCAGCTCCGGGCGACGGTACAGACAAGAGACCCAGTACTTC.